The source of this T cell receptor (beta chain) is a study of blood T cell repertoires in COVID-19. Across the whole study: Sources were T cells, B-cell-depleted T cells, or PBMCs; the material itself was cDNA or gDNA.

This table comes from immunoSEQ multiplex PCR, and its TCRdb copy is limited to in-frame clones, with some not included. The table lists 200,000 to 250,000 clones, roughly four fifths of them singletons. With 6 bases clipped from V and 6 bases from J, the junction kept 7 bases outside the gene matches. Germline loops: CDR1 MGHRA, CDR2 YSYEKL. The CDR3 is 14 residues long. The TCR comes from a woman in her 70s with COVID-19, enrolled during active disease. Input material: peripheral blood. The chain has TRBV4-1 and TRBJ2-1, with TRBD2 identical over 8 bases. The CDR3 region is CASSRTSRFNEQFF. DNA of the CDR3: TGCGCCAGCAGTCGGACTAGCCGCTTCAATGAGCAGTTCTTC.